The 18 T cell receptor beta chains in this list originate from one sample, sequenced in a study of CXCR3-negative and CXCR3-positive naive CD8 T cells (dated by TCRdb to between 2018 and 2020). The run used a NextSeq 550. The Human TCR Profiling Kit (MiLaboratory) was used to make UMI-labeled 5' RACE TRB cDNA libraries. TCRdb reanalyzed the reads, keeping one entry per CDR3 protein sequence and omitting DNA. The table for this sample records just over 60,000 distinct CDR3 sequences. The leading ten clones occupy 3.5% to 5% of the sample. The sequencing sample was made of naive CXCR3- CD8+ T cells from blood. This specimen's cell subset or site label, interpreted: CD45RO-CCR7+CD27+CD95- naive CD8+ T cells lacking CXCR3 (TNR3-). All receptors derive from a human donor in good health. Some clones in this sample may be carry-over from other donors' samples.

J is TRBJ2-7 and V is TRBV10-3; absent DNA, TCRdb's TRBD1 call cannot be checked. CDR1 is ENHRY and CDR2 is SYGVKD in the germline V gene. This CDR3 is built from 17 residues. CDR3 loop: CAISEYPYGEGVYEQYF.

The chain uses TRBV12-3 or TRBV12-4 and TRBJ2-7; the D call of TRBD1 rests on TCRdb alone, since no DNA is present to check it. The CDR3 spans 14 residues. The CDR3 here is CASTPPEGTGEQYF.

V and J are TRBV9 and TRBJ2-1. The CDR3 is 12 residues long. The germline CDR1 and CDR2 sequences are SGDLS and YYNGEE. This CDR3 is CASSRDYNEQFF.

The chain carries TRBV7-9 and TRBJ2-7; as DNA is missing, the TRBD1 call by TCRdb cannot be tested. There are 14 residues in the CDR3. Germline CDR1 is SEHNR and CDR2 is FQNEAQ (reference sequence). CDR3 protein: CASSSLTGLLEQYF.

The CDR3 loop reads CASSQGIAGESYNEQFF. The chain couples TRBV4-2 to TRBJ2-1; TCRdb picks TRBD2, but there is no DNA to check that call. The CDR3 has 17 amino acids. Germline V gene lookup returns CDR1 LGHNA and CDR2 YNFKEQ.

The chain carries TRBV29-1 and TRBJ1-2; TCRdb selects TRBD1, and the lack of DNA leaves this call unchecked. Germline V gene data show CDR1 as SQVTM and CDR2 as ANQGSEA. This CDR3 comprises 17 residues. The CDR3 reads CSALRDSGDSPNYGYTF.

This CDR3 is CASSHWTSGISGANVLTF. V and J are TRBV3-1 and TRBJ2-6; TCRdb gives TRBD2 as the D gene, but with no DNA this cannot be confirmed. The germline V gene encodes CDR1 LGHDT and CDR2 YNNKEL (reference sequence). The CDR3 is 18 amino acids.

The chain is built from TRBV28 and TRBJ1-6; the TRBD1 assignment by TCRdb is unverifiable without DNA. Looked up from germline, CDR1 is MDHEN and CDR2 is SYDVKM. The CDR3 covers 13 residues. The CDR3 reads CASILTGGSPLHF.

The V and J genes are TRBV5-1 and TRBJ2-7; without DNA, the TCRdb call of TRBD1 cannot be checked. This CDR3 spans 14 amino acids. Germline V gene sequence: CDR1 SGHRS, CDR2 YFSETQ. The CDR3 is CASSLGTGIREQYF.

The chain recombines TRBV23-1 with TRBJ2-2; the D call from TCRdb, TRBD1, cannot be confirmed without DNA. TRBV23-1 is noted as an ORF with a role that remains uncertain. CDR3 length equals 16 residues. CDR3 residues: CASSHPGGGYTGELFF.

This CDR3 is CSVESPGPGYEQYF. The rearrangement uses TRBV29-1 and TRBJ2-7; TCRdb calls TRBD2, which cannot be checked without DNA. The germline CDR1 and CDR2 sequences are SQVTM and ANQGSEA. This CDR3 spans 14 amino acids.

This sequence joins TRBV12-3 or TRBV12-4 and TRBJ2-7; TCRdb selects TRBD2, and the lack of DNA leaves this call unchecked. The CDR3 runs to 15 residues. The chain's CDR3 is CASSTGTSGSYEQYF.

The J gene is TRBJ1-3, the V gene TRBV7-9. The CDR3 extends over 14 amino acids. Germline-derived CDR1 and CDR2 are SEHNR and FQNEAQ (reference sequence). The CDR3 protein is CASSLDGFGNTIYF.

V and J are TRBV6-5 and TRBJ2-1; TCRdb outputs TRBD1, but without DNA this stays unchecked. The CDR3 loop spans 16 amino acids. From germline, CDR1 is MNHEY and CDR2 SVGAGI. The CDR3 sequence: CASSYKTAFTYNEQFF.

The J gene is TRBJ1-5, the V gene TRBV28; the D gene TCRdb calls, TRBD1, cannot be checked with no DNA. The CDR3 consists of 14 residues. From germline, CDR1 is MDHEN and CDR2 SYDVKM. The chain's CDR3 is CASILHGGNQPQHF.

The J gene is TRBJ2-5, the V gene TRBV28; lacking DNA, the TRBD2 call made by TCRdb goes unchecked. This CDR3 comprises 14 residues. Per germline, CDR1 MDHEN and CDR2 SYDVKM. CDR3 residues: CASSSLAARRTQYF.

This chain connects TRBV4-2 to TRBJ2-1. This CDR3 spans 16 amino acids. Per germline, CDR1 LGHNA and CDR2 YNFKEQ. This CDR3 is CASSQDGGLAYNEQFF.

The chain couples TRBV6-6 to TRBJ2-7; there is no DNA to check the TCRdb D call of TRBD1. In germline, CDR1 is MNHNY, CDR2 SVGAGI (reference sequence). This CDR3 has 17 residues. The CDR3 is CASSPPLPGQGAEEQYF.